These T cell receptor beta chains were read from a single sample in a study of blood T cell repertoires in COVID-19. TCRdb keeps only in-frame clones here, not all; method: immunoSEQ multiplex PCR. The sample contains approximately 250,000 clones, roughly 91% of which appear only once. Sample: peripheral blood. The receptors were gathered from a man between 25 and 39 years old with COVID-19, enrolled during active disease. CDR3s leave out the opening cysteine and the closing phenylalanine or tryptophan. Fields, in order: J gene, CDR3 length, V gene, CDR3 protein.

J gene: TRBJ1-2; CDR3 length: 11; V gene: TRBV2; CDR3 protein: ASSRDSQGGYT
J gene: TRBJ2-4; CDR3 length: 14; V gene: TRBV3-1/TRBV3-2; CDR3 protein: ASSPYETGPQNIQY
J gene: TRBJ1-1; CDR3 length: 11; V gene: TRBV9; CDR3 protein: ASSVRGGTEAF
J gene: TRBJ2-1; CDR3 length: 9; V gene: TRBV30; CDR3 protein: AWSALYEQF
J gene: TRBJ1-1; CDR3 length: 10; V gene: TRBV6-1; CDR3 protein: ASSEWGGEAF
J gene: TRBJ1-2; CDR3 length: 13; V gene: TRBV27; CDR3 protein: ASRFRTGTPYGYT
J gene: TRBJ2-1; CDR3 length: 12; V gene: TRBV6-5; CDR3 protein: ASIPGQGADEQF
J gene: TRBJ1-4; CDR3 length: 12; V gene: TRBV19; CDR3 protein: ASRLWDLDEKLF
J gene: TRBJ1-2; CDR3 length: 12; V gene: TRBV27; CDR3 protein: ASSSMDRDYGYT
J gene: TRBJ2-1; CDR3 length: 13; V gene: TRBV19; CDR3 protein: ASSSRTVNYNEQF
J gene: TRBJ1-3; CDR3 length: 16; V gene: TRBV9; CDR3 protein: ASSVEGFVGAPGNTIY
J gene: TRBJ1-5; CDR3 length: 13; V gene: TRBV6-6; CDR3 protein: ASSYAGEGNQPQH
J gene: TRBJ1-2; CDR3 length: 12; V gene: TRBV30; CDR3 protein: AWSGGQGFYGYT
J gene: TRBJ1-5; CDR3 length: 12; V gene: TRBV5-6; CDR3 protein: ASSEEGGWKPQH
J gene: TRBJ1-1; CDR3 length: 15; V gene: TRBV7-9; CDR3 protein: ASSLRRQGALGTEAF
J gene: TRBJ1-5; CDR3 length: 12; V gene: TRBV19; CDR3 protein: ASSMARHTQPQH
J gene: TRBJ1-2; CDR3 length: 13; V gene: TRBV3-1/TRBV3-2; CDR3 protein: ASSQGIEGRSGYT
J gene: TRBJ2-7; CDR3 length: 16; V gene: TRBV5-4; CDR3 protein: ASSLAPTSGGYSYEQY
J gene: TRBJ1-3; CDR3 length: 13; V gene: TRBV29-1; CDR3 protein: SVRLLRGSGNTIY
J gene: TRBJ1-4; CDR3 length: 13; V gene: TRBV5-1; CDR3 protein: ASSPGQGTNEKLF
J gene: TRBJ1-2; CDR3 length: 14; V gene: TRBV7-9; CDR3 protein: ASSLETGAVPYGYT
J gene: TRBJ2-1; CDR3 length: 15; V gene: TRBV3-1/TRBV3-2; CDR3 protein: ASSQDRRGQSYNEQF
J gene: TRBJ2-1; CDR3 length: 15; V gene: TRBV9; CDR3 protein: ASSVKLAGVGPDEQF
J gene: TRBJ1-6; CDR3 length: 13; V gene: TRBV10-3; CDR3 protein: AISEGEGTNSPLH
J gene: TRBJ1-4; CDR3 length: 13; V gene: TRBV5-4; CDR3 protein: ASSRLDRGGEKLF
J gene: TRBJ1-6; CDR3 length: 14; V gene: TRBV21-1; CDR3 protein: ASSTSGDRGPSPLH
J gene: TRBJ1-5; CDR3 length: 13; V gene: TRBV4-1; CDR3 protein: ASSQVANSNQPQH
J gene: TRBJ1-1; CDR3 length: 10; V gene: TRBV12-5; CDR3 protein: ASGLIDTEAF
J gene: TRBJ2-7; CDR3 length: 12; V gene: TRBV3-1/TRBV3-2; CDR3 protein: ASSQAHGSYEQY
J gene: TRBJ2-3; CDR3 length: 15; V gene: TRBV9; CDR3 protein: ASSVGLRGGNTDTQY
J gene: TRBJ2-5; CDR3 length: 16; V gene: TRBV7-2; CDR3 protein: ASSLVPSGGSFSGTQY
J gene: TRBJ1-2; CDR3 length: 11; V gene: TRBV18; CDR3 protein: ASSPPAYYGYT
J gene: TRBJ1-5; CDR3 length: 14; V gene: TRBV7-2; CDR3 protein: ASSLADRGEGQPQH
J gene: TRBJ2-1; CDR3 length: 13; V gene: TRBV3-1/TRBV3-2; CDR3 protein: ASSPGQETYNEQF
J gene: TRBJ1-1; CDR3 length: 12; V gene: TRBV3-1/TRBV3-2; CDR3 protein: ASSRQGWETEAF
J gene: TRBJ1-3; CDR3 length: 15; V gene: TRBV7-6; CDR3 protein: ASSLERREDSGNTIY
J gene: TRBJ1-4; CDR3 length: 11; V gene: TRBV7-9; CDR3 protein: ASSFQGGEKLF
J gene: TRBJ2-5; CDR3 length: 12; V gene: TRBV6-5; CDR3 protein: ASSLTGGRETQY
J gene: TRBJ2-5; CDR3 length: 11; V gene: TRBV27; CDR3 protein: ASSLGQGWAQY
J gene: TRBJ1-1; CDR3 length: 13; V gene: TRBV6-5; CDR3 protein: ASSYSTGWDTEAF
J gene: TRBJ1-5; CDR3 length: 11; V gene: TRBV30; CDR3 protein: AWSGTGNQPQH
J gene: TRBJ1-5; CDR3 length: 13; V gene: TRBV27; CDR3 protein: ASSLVYGGNQPQH
J gene: TRBJ2-3; CDR3 length: 15; V gene: TRBV13; CDR3 protein: ASSLGWVAGGSDTQY
J gene: TRBJ1-1; CDR3 length: 11; V gene: TRBV2; CDR3 protein: ARLSGQSREAF
J gene: TRBJ2-7; CDR3 length: 12; V gene: TRBV4-1; CDR3 protein: ASSSNRGRNEQY
J gene: TRBJ2-5; CDR3 length: 13; V gene: TRBV5-1; CDR3 protein: ASSLVLGYFETQY
J gene: TRBJ1-5; CDR3 length: 13; V gene: TRBV30; CDR3 protein: AWSVLGAYGQPQH
J gene: TRBJ2-7; CDR3 length: 13; V gene: TRBV6-5; CDR3 protein: ASSPRTGHSYEQY
J gene: TRBJ2-6; CDR3 length: 14; V gene: TRBV19; CDR3 protein: ASSIATGFGANVLT